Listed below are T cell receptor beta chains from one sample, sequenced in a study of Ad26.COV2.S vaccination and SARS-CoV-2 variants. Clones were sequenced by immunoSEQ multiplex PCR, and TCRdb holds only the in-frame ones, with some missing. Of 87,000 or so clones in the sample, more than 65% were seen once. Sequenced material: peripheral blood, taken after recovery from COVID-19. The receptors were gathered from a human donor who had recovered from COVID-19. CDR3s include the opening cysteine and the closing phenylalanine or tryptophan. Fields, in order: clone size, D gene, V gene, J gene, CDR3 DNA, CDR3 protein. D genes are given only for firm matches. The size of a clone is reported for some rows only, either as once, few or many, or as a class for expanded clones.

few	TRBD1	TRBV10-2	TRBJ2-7	TGCGCCAGCAGCCCCAGAGTCTCCGGACAGGGCTACGAGCAGTACTTC	CASSPRVSGQGYEQYF
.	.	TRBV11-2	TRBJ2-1	TGTGCCAGCAGCTTGAGGAGCTCCTACAATGAGCAGTTCTTC	CASSLRSSYNEQFF
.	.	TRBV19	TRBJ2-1	TGTGCCAGTAGTATACTCCGGACGTCCTACAATGAGCAGTTCTTC	CASSILRTSYNEQFF
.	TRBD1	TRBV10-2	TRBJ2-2	TGCGCTACGACAGGGGCCGGGGAGCTGTTTTTT	CATTGAGELFF
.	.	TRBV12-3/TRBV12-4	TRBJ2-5	TGTGCCAGCAGTTTAAAGGGGGAGACCCAGTACTTC	CASSLKGETQYF
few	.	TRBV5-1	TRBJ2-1	TGCGCCAGCAGCGTGGACAGTTACAATGAGCAGTTCTTC	CASSVDSYNEQFF
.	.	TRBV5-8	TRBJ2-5	TGTGCCAGCAGCTTGGGGGGGGGCGAAATTCAAGAGACCCAGTACTTC	CASSLGGGEIQETQYF
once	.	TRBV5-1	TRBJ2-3	TGCGCCAGCAGCTTGCCCAAAGGGGTCGGGGAAAGAACAGATACGCAGTATTTT	CASSLPKGVGERTDTQYF
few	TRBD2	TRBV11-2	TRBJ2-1	TGTGCCAGCAGCTTTAGCGGGGTGCAGGGTGAGCAGTTCTTC	CASSFSGVQGEQFF
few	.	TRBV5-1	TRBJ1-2	TGCGCCAGCAGTTCGATTGACAGGCCGAACTATGGCTACACCTTC	CASSSIDRPNYGYTF
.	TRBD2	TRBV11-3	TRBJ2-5	TGTGCCAGCAGCTTTTCTAGCGGGAGGGCCTATGAGACCCAGTACTTC	CASSFSSGRAYETQYF
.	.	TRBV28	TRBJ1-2	TGTGCCAGCCATCCCAGTTTGGGCCTGAGTGGCTACACCTTC	CASHPSLGLSGYTF
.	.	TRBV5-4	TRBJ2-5	TGTGCCAGCAGCAACAGGGTTCAGGGAGCGGAGACCCAGTACTTC	CASSNRVQGAETQYF
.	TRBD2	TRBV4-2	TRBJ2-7	TGTGCCAGCAGCCAAGATCTCAGCGGGGGTGCATACGAGCAGTACTTC	CASSQDLSGGAYEQYF
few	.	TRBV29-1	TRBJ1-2	TGCAGCGTTGTCCAGGGAGGGGATGGCTACACCTTC	CSVVQGGDGYTF
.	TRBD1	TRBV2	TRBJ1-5	TGTGCCAGCAGTGAGGCCGGGACAGGGACCATTCTTAGCAATCAGCCCCAGCATTTT	CASSEAGTGTILSNQPQHF
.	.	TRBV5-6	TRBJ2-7	TGTGCCAGCAGCCCGGACGAGGGGGCGGGGGAGCAGTACTTC	CASSPDEGAGEQYF
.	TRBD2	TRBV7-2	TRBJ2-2	TGTGCCAGCAGCTCGTTTAGCGGGAGGGGATTCGGGGAGCTGTTTTTT	CASSSFSGRGFGELFF